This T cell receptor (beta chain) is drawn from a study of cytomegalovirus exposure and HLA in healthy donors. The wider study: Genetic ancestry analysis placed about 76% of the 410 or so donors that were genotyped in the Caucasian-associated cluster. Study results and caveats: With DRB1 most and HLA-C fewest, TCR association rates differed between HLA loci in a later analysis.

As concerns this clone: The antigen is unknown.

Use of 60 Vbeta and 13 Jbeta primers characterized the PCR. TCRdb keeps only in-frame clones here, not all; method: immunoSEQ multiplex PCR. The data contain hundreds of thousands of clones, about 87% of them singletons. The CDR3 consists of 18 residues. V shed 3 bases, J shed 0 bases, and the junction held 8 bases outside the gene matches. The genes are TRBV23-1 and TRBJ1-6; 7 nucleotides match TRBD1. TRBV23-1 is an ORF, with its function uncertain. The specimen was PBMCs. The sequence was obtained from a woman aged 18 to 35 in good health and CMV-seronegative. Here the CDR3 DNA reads TGCGCCAGCAGTCAGACTACAGGGGACAGCTCCTATAATTCACCCCTCCACTTT. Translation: CASSQTTGDSSYNSPLHF.